The subject of this entry is one T cell receptor beta chain. The data derive from a study of cytomegalovirus exposure and HLA in healthy donors. This CDR3 is 14 amino acids long. From germline, CDR1 is SEHNR and CDR2 FQNEAQ (reference sequence). J was trimmed by 4 bases and V by 3 bases; bases with no gene match: 5. 60 Vbeta and 13 Jbeta primers were used in PCR. Measured with immunoSEQ multiplex PCR; TCRdb has only the in-frame clones, and not every one. This specimen shows 50,000 to 60,000 clones; the ten leading clones hold about 4%. Sequenced sample: PBMCs. This clonotype was obtained from a male donor in good health and CMV-seronegative. The chain combines TRBV7-9 with TRBJ1-1, with 7 bases lining up with TRBD1. The CDR3 here is CASSFRQGSTEAFF. CDR3 nucleotides: TGTGCCAGCAGCTTTAGACAGGGAAGCACTGAAGCTTTCTTT.